The source of this T cell receptor (beta chain) is a study of CD8 T cells in Susac syndrome. From blood CD8+ and CD4+ T cells, the TCR beta chain was sequenced. In the case of this clonotype: Its specificity is not known.

Study-wide points: The authors acknowledged that the study's TCR sequencing and HLA analysis involved relatively few individuals.

V lost 1 base, J lost 1 base, and 8 bases lay in between. Per germline, CDR1 SGHTS and CDR2 YDEGEE. The length of the CDR3 is 14 residues. cDNA came from about 0.5 to 1 ug RNA primed by random hexamers. Amplification of the TCR beta CDR3 was carried out by immunoSEQ multiplex PCR, which spanned a total of 54 Vbeta and 13 Jbeta segments. TCRdb analysed the immunoSEQ multiplex PCR reads with MiXCR anew, one entry per CDR3 protein. The sample yields about 400,000 distinct CDR3 sequences, 85% seen once. The sequencing sample was made of CD8+ T cells from PBMCs. The V call is TRBV5-8, the J call TRBJ1-1; no firm D call. The TCR was taken from a human donor with multiple sclerosis. DNA for the CDR3: TGTGCCAGCAGCTTGATCCGACAGAACACTGAAGCTTTCTTT. Residues: CASSLIRQNTEAFF.